A single sample gave rise to the 11 T cell receptor beta chains below, sequenced in a study of cytomegalovirus exposure and HLA in healthy donors. The PCR employed 60 Vbeta primers together with 13 Jbeta primers. Produced via immunoSEQ multiplex PCR; TCRdb's table is partial and in-frame only. The profile shows about 190,000 clones, over 70% of them singletons. The specimen sequenced was PBMCs. These receptors came from a man aged 50 to 59 in good health and CMV-seronegative.

The chain uses TRBV4-2 and TRBJ2-4; 7 nucleotides agree with TRBD1. This CDR3 region has 20 residues. With V trimmed by 3 bases and J by 3 bases, 20 bases remained unmatched. Germline lookup yields CDR1 LGHNA and CDR2 YNFKEQ. The CDR3 protein is CASSQVLGDSPQPRKNIQYF. CDR3 sequence (DNA): TGTGCCAGCAGCCAGGTCTTGGGGGACAGTCCACAGCCCCGCAAAAACATTCAGTACTTC.

V is TRBV19 and J is TRBJ1-4; no clear D. The CDR3 runs to 14 residues. The germline gives CDR1 LNHDA, CDR2 SQIVND (reference sequence). V was clipped by 10 bases and J by 0 bases, with 12 bases between them. The CDR3 region has the DNA TGTGCCACAGGAGGACTTGCAACTAATGAAAAACTGTTTTTT. Its translation is CATGGLATNEKLFF.

The chain uses TRBV19 and TRBJ1-2; TRBD1 is a possible D gene (5 bases). CDR1 and CDR2 (germline): LNHDA, SQIVND (reference sequence). The V end was cut by 5 bases, the J end by 1 base, with 11 bases between. The CDR3 has 14 amino acids. In DNA, the CDR3 is TGTGCCAGTAGTTGGGCCAGGGATAACTATGGCTACACCTTC. It is translated as CASSWARDNYGYTF.

J is TRBJ2-7 and V is TRBV7-8; TRBD1 agrees at 8 bases. The CDR3 runs to 15 residues. V shed 6 bases, J shed 3 bases, and the junction held 10 bases outside the gene matches. CDR1 is SGHVS, CDR2 FQNEAQ, per germline. The chain's CDR3 is CASRPVGQGSYEQYF. The CDR3 DNA reads TGTGCCAGCAGACCAGTCGGACAGGGAAGCTACGAGCAGTACTTC.

The V and J genes are TRBV15 and TRBJ1-2; 10 positions match TRBD1. V lost 3 bases to trimming and J lost 4 bases; unmatched junction nucleotides: 5. The CDR3 length is 15 residues. Per the germline V gene, CDR1 is LNHNV and CDR2 is YYDKDF (reference sequence). For the CDR3, the DNA is TGTGCCACCAGCAGGATGGGACAGGGGTTCTATGGCTACACCTTC. Amino acids: CATSRMGQGFYGYTF.

This sequence joins TRBV4-1 and TRBJ1-1, with D perhaps TRBD1 (6 bases). Trimming shortened V by 7 bases and J by 1 base, and 22 bases separated the two germline ends. CDR3 length equals 17 residues. Looked up from germline, CDR1 is MGHRA and CDR2 is YSYEKL. The CDR3 DNA reads TGCGCCAGCAACAAGGATCCCTGGGGGGGGGCGAACACTGAAGCTTTCTTT. Its translation is CASNKDPWGGANTEAFF.

This clone was detected a few times. V is TRBV27 and J is TRBJ1-1; 9 nucleotides agree with TRBD1. The CDR3 is 15 amino acids. Germline V gives CDR1 MNHEY, CDR2 SMNVEV (reference sequence). Losses at the gene ends were 6 bases for V and 4 bases for J; bases not matched to a gene: 9. In DNA form, the CDR3 reads TGTGCCAGCAGCTCTCCGGAGACAGGGGGCACTGAAGCTTTCTTT. Translation gives CASSSPETGGTEAFF.

V is TRBV30 and J is TRBJ2-7, with TRBD1 identical over 10 bases. Germline-derived CDR1 and CDR2 are GTSNPN and SVGIG (reference sequence). This CDR3 has 14 residues. Trimming removed 2 bases from V and 5 bases from J; junction bases left unmatched: 6. The CDR3 here is CAWSTGQGDNEQYF. The CDR3 nucleotides are TGTGCCTGGAGTACCGGACAGGGGGATAACGAGCAGTACTTC.

This chain connects TRBV18 to TRBJ1-1; D is possibly TRBD1 (5 bases). V shed 0 bases and J shed 4 bases, with 9 bases lying between them. Germline loops: CDR1 KGHSH, CDR2 LQKENI. CDR3 length: 14 residues. CDR3 sequence (DNA): TGTGCCAGCTCACCACCGATAGGGGCCACTGAAGCTTTCTTT. The encoded protein is CASSPPIGATEAFF.

The CDR3 region has the DNA TGTGCCAGCAGCAAAGGGCTAGTATACGAGCAGTACTTC. Amino acid sequence: CASSKGLVYEQYF. The J gene is TRBJ2-7, the V gene TRBV14; D remains ambiguous. The CDR3 contains 13 residues. Germline CDR1 reads SGHDN; CDR2 reads FVKESK. With 5 bases removed from V and 4 bases from J, the gap between germline ends came to 12 bases. Variable domain in full (rest from reference TRBV14 and TRBJ2-7): EAGVTQFPSHSVIEKGQTVTLRCDPISGHDNLYWYRRVMGKEIKFLLHFVKESKQDESGMPNNRFLAERTGGTYSTLKVQPAELEDSGVYFCASSKGLVYEQYFGPGTRLTVT.

The CDR3 loop is CASSDRRVGELFF. The CDR3 DNA follows: TGTGCCAGCAGTGACAGGAGAGTCGGGGAGCTGTTTTTT. The chain couples TRBV27 to TRBJ2-2; possibly TRBD1 for D (6 bases). CDR3 length equals 13 residues. V lost 5 bases and J 7 bases, leaving 11 bases between the germline ends. Germline V gene sequence: CDR1 MNHEY, CDR2 SMNVEV (reference sequence).